This T cell receptor (beta chain) derives from a study of vaccination effects on CD4 cells after COVID-19. Before any sequencing was done, the ViraFEST assay used viral peptide pools to expand antigen-specific CD4+ T cells. Upon completion of about eleven days in culture, CD4+ T cells were isolated. Vaccinees lacked prior SARS-CoV-2 infection and tested negative for nucleocapsid antibodies. About this clone: What it binds is unknown.

Clones were read by immunoSEQ multiplex PCR, and TCRdb kept only the in-frame ones, dropping some. The sample carries 25,000 to 35,000 clones, approximately 72% recorded once. The CDR3 has 14 residues. V shed 8 bases and J shed 6 bases, with 17 bases lying between them. The germline V gene has CDR1 SNHLY and CDR2 FYNNEI. The sequences come from CD4+ T cells from PBMCs cultured with SARS-CoV-2 spike peptides, collected before COVID-19 vaccination. V and J are TRBV2 and TRBJ2-1; D perhaps matches TRBD2 (6 bases). The TCR originated in a human donor who received a COVID-19 vaccine. CDR3 sequence: CASHAGSYANEQFF. The CDR3 DNA sequence: TGTGCCAGCCACGCGGGGTCGTATGCCAATGAGCAGTTCTTC.